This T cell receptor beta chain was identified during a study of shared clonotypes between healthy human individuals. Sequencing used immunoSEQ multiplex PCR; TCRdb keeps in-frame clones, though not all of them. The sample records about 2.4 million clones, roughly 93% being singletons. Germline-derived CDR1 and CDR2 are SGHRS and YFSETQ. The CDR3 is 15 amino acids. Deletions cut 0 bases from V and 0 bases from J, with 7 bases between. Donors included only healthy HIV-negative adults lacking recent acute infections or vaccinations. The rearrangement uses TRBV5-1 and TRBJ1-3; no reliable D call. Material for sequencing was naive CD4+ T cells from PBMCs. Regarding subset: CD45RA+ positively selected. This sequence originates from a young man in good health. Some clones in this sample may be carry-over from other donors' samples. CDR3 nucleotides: TGCGCCAGCAGCTTGGTCGGAACCTCTGGAAACACCATATATTTT. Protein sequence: CASSLVGTSGNTIYF.